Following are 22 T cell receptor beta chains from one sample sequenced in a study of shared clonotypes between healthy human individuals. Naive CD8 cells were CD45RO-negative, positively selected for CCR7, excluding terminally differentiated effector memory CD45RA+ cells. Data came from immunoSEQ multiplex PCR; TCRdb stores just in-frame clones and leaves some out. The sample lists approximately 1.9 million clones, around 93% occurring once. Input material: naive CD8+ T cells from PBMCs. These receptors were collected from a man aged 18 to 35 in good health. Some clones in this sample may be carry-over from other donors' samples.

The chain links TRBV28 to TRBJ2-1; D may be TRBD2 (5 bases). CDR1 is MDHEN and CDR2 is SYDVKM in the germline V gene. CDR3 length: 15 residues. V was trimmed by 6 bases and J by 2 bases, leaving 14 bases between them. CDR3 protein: CASSSLRRTYNEQFF. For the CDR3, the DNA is TGTGCCAGCAGCTCCCTGCGGAGGACCTACAATGAGCAGTTCTTC.

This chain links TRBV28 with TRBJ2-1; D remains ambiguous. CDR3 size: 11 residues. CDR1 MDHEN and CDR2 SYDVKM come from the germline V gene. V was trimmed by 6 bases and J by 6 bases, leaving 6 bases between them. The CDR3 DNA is TGTGCCAGCAGGTTGGCCAATGAGCAGTTCTTC. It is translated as CASRLANEQFF.

The CDR3 protein is CASSSGLAGGEQFF. The DNA of the CDR3 is TGTGCCAGCAGCTCGGGACTAGCGGGAGGTGAGCAGTTCTTC. The J gene is TRBJ2-1, the V gene TRBV5-6; 15 positions agree with TRBD2. There are 14 residues in the CDR3. Trimming at V came to 3 bases and at J to 9 bases, leaving 1 base not matched to a gene. Germline-derived CDR1 and CDR2 are SGHDT and YYEEEE. The variable domain in full, completed from reference TRBV5-6 and TRBJ2-1, reads DAGVTQSPTHLIKTRGQQVTLRCSPKSGHDTVSWYQQALGQGPQFIFQYYEEEERQRGNFPDRFSGHQFPNYSSELNVNALLLGDSALYLCASSSGLAGGEQFFGPGTRLTVL.

Here the CDR3 reads CASSLGAGADNEQFF. The CDR3 nucleotides read TGTGCCAGCAGTTTGGGGGCTGGGGCCGACAATGAGCAGTTCTTC. This chain uses TRBV27 with TRBJ2-1, with D possibly being TRBD1 (6 bases). Germline V lookup: CDR1 MNHEY, CDR2 SMNVEV (reference sequence). The germline V and J ends were trimmed by 3 bases and 5 bases, with 14 bases remaining between them. The CDR3 length is 15 residues.

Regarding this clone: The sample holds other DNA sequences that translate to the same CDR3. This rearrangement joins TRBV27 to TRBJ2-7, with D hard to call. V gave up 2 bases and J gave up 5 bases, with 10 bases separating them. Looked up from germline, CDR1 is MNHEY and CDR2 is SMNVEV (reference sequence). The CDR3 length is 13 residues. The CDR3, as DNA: TGTGCCAGCAGTTTAATTTTGTCGCACGAGCAGTACTTC. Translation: CASSLILSHEQYF.

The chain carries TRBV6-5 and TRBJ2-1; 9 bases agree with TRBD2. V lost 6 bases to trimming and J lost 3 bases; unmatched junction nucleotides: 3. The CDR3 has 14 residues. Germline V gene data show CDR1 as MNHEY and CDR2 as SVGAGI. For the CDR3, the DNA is TGTGCCAGCAGCCAACTAGCGGGCTACAATGAGCAGTTCTTC. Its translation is CASSQLAGYNEQFF.

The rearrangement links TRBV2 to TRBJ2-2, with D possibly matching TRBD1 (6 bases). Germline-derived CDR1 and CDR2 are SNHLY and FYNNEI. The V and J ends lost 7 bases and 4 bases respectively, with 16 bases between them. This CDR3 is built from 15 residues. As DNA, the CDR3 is TGTGCCAGCATGGGACACAGGCAGGGCACCGGGGAGCTGTTTTTT. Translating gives CASMGHRQGTGELFF.

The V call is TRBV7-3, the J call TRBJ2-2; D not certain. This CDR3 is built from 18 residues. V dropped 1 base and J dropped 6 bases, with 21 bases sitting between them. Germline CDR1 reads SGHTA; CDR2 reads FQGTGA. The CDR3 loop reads CASSLNARPSPGSGELFF. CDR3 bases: TGTGCCAGCAGCTTAAATGCCAGGCCCAGTCCGGGCTCCGGGGAGCTGTTTTTT.

The CDR3 loop reads CAISSGGLGEQFF. The CDR3 region has the DNA TGTGCCATCAGCTCGGGAGGGCTGGGTGAGCAGTTCTTC. The chain couples TRBV10-3 to TRBJ2-1; 8 bases match TRBD2. Germline CDR1 and CDR2: ENHRY and SYGVKD. The CDR3 contains 13 residues. With 6 bases clipped from V and 9 bases from J, the junction kept 7 bases outside the gene matches.

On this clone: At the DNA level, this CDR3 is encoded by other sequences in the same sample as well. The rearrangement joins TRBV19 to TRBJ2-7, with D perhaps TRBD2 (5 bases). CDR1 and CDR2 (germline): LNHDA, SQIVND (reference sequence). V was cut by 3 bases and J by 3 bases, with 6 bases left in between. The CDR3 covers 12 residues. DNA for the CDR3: TGTGCCAGTAGTATTGCGGGCTACGAGCAGTACTTC. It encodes CASSIAGYEQYF.

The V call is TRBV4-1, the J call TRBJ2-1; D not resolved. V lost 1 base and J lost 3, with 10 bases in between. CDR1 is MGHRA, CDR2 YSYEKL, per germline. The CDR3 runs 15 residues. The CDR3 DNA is TGCGCCAGCAGCCAAGGCGCGACCATCTACAATGAGCAGTTCTTC. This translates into CASSQGATIYNEQFF.

CDR3 residues: CASSHRQGETYEQYF. The CDR3 DNA reads TGTGCCAGTAGTCATCGACAGGGTGAGACCTACGAGCAGTACTTC. V and J are TRBV19 and TRBJ2-7; TRBD1 agrees at 7 bases. Germline V gene lookup returns CDR1 LNHDA and CDR2 SQIVND (reference sequence). J lost 2 bases, V lost 5 bases, and 9 bases had no gene match. The CDR3 extends over 15 amino acids.

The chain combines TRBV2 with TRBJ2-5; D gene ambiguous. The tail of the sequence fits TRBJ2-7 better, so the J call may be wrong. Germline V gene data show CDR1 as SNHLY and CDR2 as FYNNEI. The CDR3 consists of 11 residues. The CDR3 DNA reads TGTGCCAGCAGAGCCGAATACGAGCAGTACTTC. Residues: CASRAEYEQYF.

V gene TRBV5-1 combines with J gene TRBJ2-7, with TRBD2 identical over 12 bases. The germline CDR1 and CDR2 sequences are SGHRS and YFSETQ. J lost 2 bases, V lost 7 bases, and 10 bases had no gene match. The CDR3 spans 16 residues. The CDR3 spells CASGRARTSGTYEQYF. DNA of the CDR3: TGCGCCAGCGGACGCGCCCGGACTAGCGGGACCTACGAGCAGTACTTC.

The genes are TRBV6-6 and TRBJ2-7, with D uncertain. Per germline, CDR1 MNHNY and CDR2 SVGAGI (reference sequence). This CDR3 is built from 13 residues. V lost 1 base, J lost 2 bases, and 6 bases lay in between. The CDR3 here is CASSYYGTYEQYF. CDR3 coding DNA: TGTGCCAGCAGTTACTATGGGACCTACGAGCAGTACTTC.

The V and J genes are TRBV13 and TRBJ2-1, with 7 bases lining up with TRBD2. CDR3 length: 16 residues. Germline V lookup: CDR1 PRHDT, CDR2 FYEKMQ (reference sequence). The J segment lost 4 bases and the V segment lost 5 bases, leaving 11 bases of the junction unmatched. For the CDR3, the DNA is TGTGCCAGCAGCGGCGGGGCTAGCGGACGGTACAATGAGCAGTTCTTC. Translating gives CASSGGASGRYNEQFF.

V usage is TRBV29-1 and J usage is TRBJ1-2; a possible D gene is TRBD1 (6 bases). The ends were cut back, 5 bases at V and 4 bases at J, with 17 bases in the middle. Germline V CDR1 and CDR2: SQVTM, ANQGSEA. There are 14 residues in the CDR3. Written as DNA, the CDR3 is TGCAGCGTTAAAGCAGGGGATCGAAGCTATGGCTACACCTTC. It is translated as CSVKAGDRSYGYTF. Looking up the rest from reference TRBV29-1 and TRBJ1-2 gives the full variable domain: SAVISQKPSRDICQRGTSLTIQCQVDSQVTMMFWYRQQPGQSLTLIATANQGSEATYESGFVIDKFPISRPNLTFSTLTVSNMSPEDSSIYLCSVKAGDRSYGYTFGSGTRLTVV.

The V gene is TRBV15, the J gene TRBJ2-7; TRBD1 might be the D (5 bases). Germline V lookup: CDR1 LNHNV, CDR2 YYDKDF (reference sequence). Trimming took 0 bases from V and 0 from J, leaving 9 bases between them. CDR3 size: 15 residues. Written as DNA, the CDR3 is TGTGCCACCAGCAGAGATCTCGACAGCTCCTACGAGCAGTACTTC. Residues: CATSRDLDSSYEQYF.

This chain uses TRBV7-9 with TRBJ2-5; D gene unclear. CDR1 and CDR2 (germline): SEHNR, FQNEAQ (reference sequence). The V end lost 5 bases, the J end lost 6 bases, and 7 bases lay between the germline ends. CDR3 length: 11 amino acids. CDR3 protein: CASSEAQTQYF. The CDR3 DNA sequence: TGTGCCAGCAGCGAAGCCCAGACCCAGTACTTC.

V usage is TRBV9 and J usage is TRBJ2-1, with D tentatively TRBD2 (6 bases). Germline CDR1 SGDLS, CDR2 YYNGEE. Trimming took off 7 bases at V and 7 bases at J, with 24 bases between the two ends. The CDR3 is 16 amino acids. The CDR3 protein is CASGPLRAGKENEQFF. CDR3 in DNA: TGTGCCAGCGGCCCCTTGCGGGCGGGAAAGGAGAATGAGCAGTTCTTC. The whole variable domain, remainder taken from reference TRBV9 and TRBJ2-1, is DSGVTQTPKHLITATGQRVTLRCSPRSGDLSVYWYQQSLDQGLQFLIQYYNGEERAKGNILERFSAQQFPDLHSELNLSSLELGDSALYFCASGPLRAGKENEQFFGPGTRLTVL.

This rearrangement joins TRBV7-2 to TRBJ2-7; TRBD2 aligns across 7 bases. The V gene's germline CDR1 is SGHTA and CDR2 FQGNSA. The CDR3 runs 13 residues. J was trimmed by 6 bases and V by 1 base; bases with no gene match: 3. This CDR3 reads CASSLGGRGEQYF. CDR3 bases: TGTGCCAGCAGCTTAGGCGGGAGAGGCGAGCAGTACTTC.

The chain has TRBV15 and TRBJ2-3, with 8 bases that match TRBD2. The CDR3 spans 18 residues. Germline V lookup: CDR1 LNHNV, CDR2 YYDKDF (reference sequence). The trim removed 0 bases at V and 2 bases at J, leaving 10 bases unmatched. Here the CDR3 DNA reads TGTGCCACCAGCAGAGATCCCCCAGCGGGAGAATCCACAGATACGCAGTATTTT. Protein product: CATSRDPPAGESTDTQYF.